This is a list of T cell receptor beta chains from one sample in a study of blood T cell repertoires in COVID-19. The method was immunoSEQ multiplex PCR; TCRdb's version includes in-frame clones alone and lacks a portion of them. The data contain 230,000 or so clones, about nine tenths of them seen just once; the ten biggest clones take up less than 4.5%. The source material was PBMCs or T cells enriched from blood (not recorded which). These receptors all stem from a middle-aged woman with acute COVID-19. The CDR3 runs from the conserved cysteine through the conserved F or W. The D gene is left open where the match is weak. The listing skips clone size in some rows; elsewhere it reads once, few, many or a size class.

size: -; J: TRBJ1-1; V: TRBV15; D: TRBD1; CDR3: CATSRDLGQGAITEAFF; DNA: TGTGCCACCAGCAGAGATTTGGGACAGGGGGCGATAACTGAAGCTTTCTTT
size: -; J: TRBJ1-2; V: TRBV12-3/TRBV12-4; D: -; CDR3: CASSSTGFGYTF; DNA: TGTGCCAGCAGTTCTACAGGGTTCGGCTACACCTTC
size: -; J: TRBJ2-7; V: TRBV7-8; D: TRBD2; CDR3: CASSLVLSGGSYEQYF; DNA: TGTGCCAGCAGCTTAGTCCTTAGCGGGGGGTCCTACGAGCAGTACTTC
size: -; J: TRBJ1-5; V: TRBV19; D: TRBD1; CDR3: CASSIRKGAVWEPQHF; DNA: TGTGCCAGTAGTATCCGCAAGGGGGCAGTGTGGGAGCCCCAGCATTTT
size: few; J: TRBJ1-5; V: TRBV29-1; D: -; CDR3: CSVALGLNQPQHF; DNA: TGCAGCGTTGCTTTGGGCCTAAATCAGCCCCAGCATTTT
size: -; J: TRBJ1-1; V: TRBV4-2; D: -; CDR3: CASSQELAAQFNTEAFF; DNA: TGTGCCAGCAGCCAAGAGCTAGCAGCCCAGTTTAACACTGAAGCTTTCTTT
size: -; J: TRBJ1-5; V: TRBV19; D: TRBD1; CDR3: CAGSLTGDQPQHF; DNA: TGTGCCGGGAGCCTGACAGGGGATCAGCCCCAGCATTTT
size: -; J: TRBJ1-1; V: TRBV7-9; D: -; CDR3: CASSPSRVEAFF; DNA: TGTGCCAGCAGCCCCAGCCGGGTTGAAGCTTTCTTT
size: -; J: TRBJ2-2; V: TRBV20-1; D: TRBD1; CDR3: CSASQTGPTGELFF; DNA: TGCAGTGCTAGTCAGACAGGGCCCACCGGGGAGCTGTTTTTT
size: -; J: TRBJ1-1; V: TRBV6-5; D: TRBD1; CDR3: CASRQGARTEAFF; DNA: TGTGCCAGCCGACAGGGGGCAAGGACTGAAGCTTTCTTT
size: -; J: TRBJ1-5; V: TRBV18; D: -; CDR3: CASSPDSGPNQPQHF; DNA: TGTGCCAGCTCACCGGACAGTGGGCCTAATCAGCCCCAGCATTTT
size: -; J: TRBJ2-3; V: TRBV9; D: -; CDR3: CASSVEGAPTDTQYF; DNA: TGTGCCAGCAGCGTCGAAGGGGCGCCAACAGATACGCAGTATTTT
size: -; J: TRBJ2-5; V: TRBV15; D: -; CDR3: CATSRDPRAGETQYF; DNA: TGTGCCACCAGCAGAGATCCGCGGGCAGGAGAGACCCAGTACTTC
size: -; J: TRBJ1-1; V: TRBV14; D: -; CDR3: CASSQSLSGEGMNTEAFF; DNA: TGTGCCAGCAGCCAAAGTTTGTCGGGGGAAGGGATGAACACTGAAGCTTTCTTT
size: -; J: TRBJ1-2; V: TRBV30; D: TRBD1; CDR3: CAWSHRGNYGYTF; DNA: TGTGCCTGGAGTCACAGGGGAAACTATGGCTACACCTTC
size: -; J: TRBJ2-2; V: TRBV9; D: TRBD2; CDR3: CASSDGTSGDTTNTGELFF; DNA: TGTGCCAGCAGCGACGGGACTAGCGGGGACACTACCAACACCGGGGAGCTGTTTTTT
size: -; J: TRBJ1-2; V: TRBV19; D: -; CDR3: CASSIRGQTFYGYTF; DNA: TGTGCCAGTAGTATAAGGGGTCAGACCTTCTATGGCTACACCTTC
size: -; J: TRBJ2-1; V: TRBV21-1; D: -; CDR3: CASSKVSDRGNDNEQFF; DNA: TGTGCCAGCAGCAAAGTTTCGGACAGGGGGAACGACAATGAGCAGTTCTTC
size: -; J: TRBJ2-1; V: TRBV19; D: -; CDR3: CASSMDRSLYNEQFF; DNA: TGTGCCAGTAGTATGGACAGATCTCTTTACAATGAGCAGTTCTTC
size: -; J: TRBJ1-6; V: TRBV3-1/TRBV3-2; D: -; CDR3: CASSQVLSSYNSPLHF; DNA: TGTGCCAGCAGCCAAGTACTGAGCTCCTATAATTCACCCCTCCACTTT
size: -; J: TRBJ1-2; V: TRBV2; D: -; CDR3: CASSSSRTSLAGGYTF; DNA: TGTGCCAGCAGTTCAAGCCGTACGTCCCTGGCGGGTGGCTACACCTTC